This T cell receptor (beta chain) was sequenced during a study of T cell responses to AZD1222 COVID-19 vaccine. Germline V gene data show CDR1 as KGHDR and CDR2 as SFDVKD. The CDR3 has 15 residues. Deletions cut 3 bases from V and 9 bases from J, with 17 bases between. Some clones are missing from TCRdb's copy, which holds only in-frame ones; the method was immunoSEQ multiplex PCR. The sample yields just under 75,000 clones, around 82% seen once. This clonotype was sampled from an adult who received the AZD1222 COVID-19 vaccine. The starting material was peripheral blood, obtained 28 days after the second AZD1222 dose. The chain employs TRBV24-1 and TRBJ2-1; possibly TRBD1 or TRBD2 for D (5 bases each). CDR3 DNA: TGTGCCACCAGTGATCCCCGGGACCCCGTCCGTGAGCAGTTCTTC. This encodes CATSDPRDPVREQFF.